Following are 32 T cell receptor beta chains from one sample sequenced in a study of graft-versus-host responses after intestinal transplantation. Clones were read by immunoSEQ multiplex PCR, and TCRdb kept only the in-frame ones, dropping some. This table holds some 96,000 clones, over 75% found once. The material was PBMCs, obtained 450 to 460 days after intestinal transplant. The source is a human patient who received an intestinal transplant, so some T cells may come from the graft donor.

The chain carries TRBV5-1 and TRBJ2-7, with 8 bases that match TRBD1. The CDR3 runs 15 residues. CDR1 SGHRS and CDR2 YFSETQ come from the germline V gene. With 4 bases clipped from V and 2 bases from J, the junction kept 8 bases outside the gene matches. For the CDR3, the DNA is TGCGCCAGCAGCCTTCGGGACAGGCAGACCTACGAGCAGTACTTC. Protein sequence: CASSLRDRQTYEQYF.

The chain recombines TRBV25-1 with TRBJ2-7; D is unresolved. The ends were cut back, 5 bases at V and 1 base at J, with 3 bases in the middle. CDR1 is MGHDK and CDR2 is SYGVNS in the germline V gene. The CDR3 runs to 11 residues. CDR3 region: CASSRSYEQYF. The CDR3 DNA reads as TGTGCCAGCAGTAGGTCCTACGAGCAGTACTTC.

This clone was counted a single time. The chain employs TRBV29-1 and TRBJ2-2; the D is unclear. The CDR3 consists of 16 residues. CDR1 is SQVTM, CDR2 ANQGSEA, per germline. Trimming shortened V by 4 bases and J by 0 bases, and 15 bases separated the two germline ends. CDR3 in amino acids: CSVAPNYNPNTGELFF. CDR3 in DNA: TGCAGCGTTGCCCCCAATTATAACCCGAACACCGGGGAGCTGTTTTTT.

The CDR3 loop reads CATRTGGALHF. DNA for the CDR3: TGTGCCACCCGGACAGGCGGGGCCCTCCACTTT. The chain employs TRBV6-1 and TRBJ1-6, with TRBD1 matching over 7 bases. Per germline, CDR1 MNHNS and CDR2 SASEGT. Trimming at V came to 10 bases and at J to 14 bases, leaving 8 bases not matched to a gene. The CDR3 runs 11 residues.

This chain links TRBV5-1 with TRBJ2-3, with a possible D match to TRBD2 (6 bases). Trimming left V 4 bases short and J 1 base short, with 10 bases between. Per germline, CDR1 SGHRS and CDR2 YFSETQ. The CDR3 is made up of 14 amino acids. Here the CDR3 DNA reads TGCGCCAGCAGCCCCGGGGAGGGCACAGATACGCAGTATTTT. It yields the protein CASSPGEGTDTQYF.

V and J are TRBV19 and TRBJ2-4, with D perhaps matching TRBD2 (6 bases). The V end lost 4 bases, the J end lost 1 base, and 8 bases lay between the germline ends. Germline V gives CDR1 LNHDA, CDR2 SQIVND (reference sequence). This CDR3 comprises 14 residues. The CDR3 sequence: CASSTGDAKNIQYF. In DNA, the CDR3 is TGTGCCAGTAGTACGGGGGACGCCAAAAACATTCAGTACTTC.

This clone has a single count. The chain has TRBV7-9 and TRBJ2-7; D is undetermined. This CDR3 is built from 12 residues. Germline-derived CDR1 and CDR2 are SEHNR and FQNEAQ (reference sequence). V lost 1 base and J 5 bases, leaving 6 bases between the germline ends. This chain's CDR3 is CASSLVYHEQYF. The CDR3 nucleotides read TGTGCCAGCAGCTTAGTCTACCACGAGCAGTACTTC.

V usage is TRBV11-1 and J usage is TRBJ2-5; D may match TRBD1 or TRBD2 (6 bases each). The CDR3 is 16 residues long. Germline V lookup: CDR1 SGHAT, CDR2 FQDESV (reference sequence). V was cut by 5 bases and J by 0 bases, with 16 bases left in between. In nucleotides, the CDR3 is TGTGCCAGCAGCCGCCCGACAGGAGGGTACCAAGAGACCCAGTACTTC. It yields the protein CASSRPTGGYQETQYF.

J is TRBJ1-2 and V is TRBV28, with a weak D call TRBD1 (6 bases). Germline V gene lookup returns CDR1 MDHEN and CDR2 SYDVKM. V was clipped by 6 bases and J by 5 bases, with 13 bases between them. There are 13 residues in the CDR3. CDR3 coding DNA: TGTGCCAGCAGCGACCGGGGGCCTTATGGCTACACCTTC. Residues: CASSDRGPYGYTF.

J is TRBJ1-5 and V is TRBV5-6; no reliable D call. This CDR3 region has 15 residues. Deletions cut 4 bases from V and 1 base from J, with 12 bases between. CDR1 SGHDT and CDR2 YYEEEE come from the germline V gene. The CDR3 region is CASSPRGGSNQPQHF. CDR3 DNA: TGTGCCAGCAGCCCTAGAGGCGGGAGCAATCAGCCCCAGCATTTT.

This chain links TRBV29-1 with TRBJ1-1; D is uncertain. The CDR3 has 11 residues. The germline V gene encodes CDR1 SQVTM and CDR2 ANQGSEA. V dropped 7 bases and J dropped 4 bases, with 10 bases sitting between them. CDR3 amino acids: CSGAAGTEAFF. For the CDR3, the DNA is TGCAGCGGGGCGGCAGGCACTGAAGCTTTCTTT. Based on the CDR3 plus reference TRBV29-1 and TRBJ1-1, the full variable domain is SAVISQKPSRDICQRGTSLTIQCQVDSQVTMMFWYRQQPGQSLTLIATANQGSEATYESGFVIDKFPISRPNLTFSTLTVSNMSPEDSSIYLCSGAAGTEAFFGQGTRLTVV.

This clone has only one observation. The genes are TRBV19 and TRBJ1-5, with no clear D. Per the germline V gene, CDR1 is LNHDA and CDR2 is SQIVND (reference sequence). V lost 5 bases to trimming and J lost 4 bases, with 9 bases between them. This CDR3 has 13 amino acids. The CDR3 sequence: CASSSGGNQPQHF. The CDR3, as DNA: TGTGCCAGTAGTTCAGGTGGGAATCAGCCCCAGCATTTT.

The chain couples TRBV6-1 to TRBJ1-2; D possibly corresponds to TRBD1 (5 bases). This CDR3 has 15 amino acids. Germline V CDR1 and CDR2: MNHNS, SASEGT. V dropped 5 bases and J dropped 4 bases, with 17 bases sitting between them. The CDR3 loop reads CASSSDTGLIYGYTF. The DNA for the CDR3 is TGTGCCAGCAGTAGCGACACAGGTCTCATCTATGGCTACACCTTC.

This clone was picked up one time. The CDR3: CASSQNADRGTDTQYF. DNA for the CDR3: TGCGCCAGCAGTCAAAACGCGGACAGGGGCACAGATACGCAGTATTTT. The V call is TRBV23-1, the J call TRBJ2-3; 8 bases fit TRBD1. TRBV23-1 is noted as an ORF with a role that remains uncertain. The CDR3 length is 16 residues. With 2 bases clipped from V and 1 base from J, the junction kept 5 bases outside the gene matches.

This CDR3 reads CASSKYQETQYF. CDR3 bases: TGTGCCAGCAGCAAGTACCAAGAGACCCAGTACTTC. The rearrangement joins TRBV9 to TRBJ2-5; no clear D gene. The CDR3 consists of 12 residues. The germline V gene encodes CDR1 SGDLS and CDR2 YYNGEE. The V and J ends lost 4 bases and 0 bases respectively, with 4 bases between them.

The chain carries TRBV6-1 and TRBJ1-1, with TRBD1 matching over 7 bases. The length of the CDR3 is 14 residues. Per the germline V gene, CDR1 is MNHNS and CDR2 is SASEGT. Trimming at V came to 3 bases and at J to 2 bases, leaving 3 bases not matched to a gene. The CDR3 sequence is CASSDRGGNTEAFF. The CDR3 nucleotides are TGTGCCAGCAGTGACAGGGGGGGAAACACTGAAGCTTTCTTT.

V gene TRBV6-5 combines with J gene TRBJ1-4; tentative D call: TRBD1 (6 bases). Germline CDR1 and CDR2: MNHEY and SVGAGI. Deletions cut 0 bases from V and 7 bases from J, with 15 bases between. The CDR3 has 16 amino acids. The CDR3 nucleotides are TGTGCCAGCAGTTACTCGAGGGGGGCAAGGGGTGAAAAACTGTTTTTT. Translating gives CASSYSRGARGEKLFF.

V usage is TRBV6-5 and J usage is TRBJ1-1; D call uncertain. The CDR3 has 13 residues. Germline assignment: CDR1 MNHEY and CDR2 SVGAGI. The V end was cut by 0 bases, the J end by 5 bases, with 7 bases between. The CDR3 here is CASSYSRRTEAFF. The CDR3, as DNA: TGTGCCAGCAGTTACTCTAGACGGACTGAAGCTTTCTTT.

The rearrangement uses TRBV20-1 and TRBJ1-4; D gene ambiguous. The CDR3 extends over 11 amino acids. From germline, CDR1 is DFQATT and CDR2 SNEGSKA (reference sequence). Trimming stripped 5 bases from V and 4 bases from J, with 5 bases between. The DNA of the CDR3 is TGCAGTGCTCGCCATAATGAAAAACTGTTTTTT. This sequence encodes CSARHNEKLFF.

The genes are TRBV20-1 and TRBJ1-1; D call uncertain. Germline V gene data show CDR1 as DFQATT and CDR2 as SNEGSKA (reference sequence). CDR3 length: 11 amino acids. Trimming took off 3 bases at V and 11 bases at J, with 13 bases between the two ends. The CDR3 sequence: CSASGRQGAFF. The CDR3 DNA is TGCAGTGCTAGCGGCCGCCAAGGCGCTTTCTTT.

The chain uses TRBV7-8 and TRBJ2-7; D unclear. The CDR3 is 13 residues long. Deletions cut 3 bases from V and 1 base from J, with 7 bases between. Germline V gene data show CDR1 as SGHVS and CDR2 as FQNEAQ. As DNA, the CDR3 is TGTGCCAGCAGCTTTTCGGAGTCCTACGAGCAGTACTTC. Translation: CASSFSESYEQYF.

This chain links TRBV15 with TRBJ2-7; D perhaps matches TRBD1 (5 bases). Germline V CDR1 and CDR2: LNHNV, YYDKDF (reference sequence). Trimming left V 0 bases short and J 5 bases short, with 17 bases between. The CDR3 is 16 residues long. CDR3 loop: CATSRDPGPQGNEQYF. Here the CDR3 DNA reads TGTGCCACCAGCAGAGATCCAGGGCCGCAAGGGAACGAGCAGTACTTC.

The chain couples TRBV27 to TRBJ1-1, with D tentatively TRBD1 (5 bases). The V end was cut by 0 bases, the J end by 1 base, with 15 bases between. CDR1 and CDR2 from the germline V gene are MNHEY and SMNVEV (reference sequence). The CDR3 loop spans 17 amino acids. The CDR3 DNA reads as TGTGCCAGCAGTTTATCGTCCCAGGCTGGGGGGAACACTGAAGCTTTCTTT. It codes for CASSLSSQAGGNTEAFF.

The chain carries TRBV18 and TRBJ1-5, with 10 bases fitting TRBD1. J lost 9 bases, V lost 3 bases, and 8 bases had no gene match. This CDR3 contains 15 residues. Germline-derived CDR1 and CDR2 are KGHSH and LQKENI. The CDR3 region has the DNA TGTGCCAGCTCACCCAGCGCGGGACAGGGGTTGCCCCAGCATTTT. Translated: CASSPSAGQGLPQHF. The full variable domain, completed using reference TRBV18 and TRBJ1-5, is NAGVMQNPRHLVRRRGQEARLRCSPMKGHSHVYWYRQLPEEGLKFMVYLQKENIIDESGMPKERFSAEFPKEGPSILRIQQVVRGDSAAYFCASSPSAGQGLPQHFGDGTRLSIL.

The chain uses TRBV9 and TRBJ2-5; TRBD1 is a possible D gene (7 bases). The J call may be in error: the DNA end matches TRBJ2-7 better. Germline CDR1 is SGDLS and CDR2 is YYNGEE. The CDR3 spans 15 residues. In DNA, the CDR3 is TGTGCCAGCACCCTAGGCCCAGGGGGGACCTACGAGCAGTACTTC. Translation gives CASTLGPGGTYEQYF.

The V and J genes are TRBV19 and TRBJ1-4; 8 bases agree with TRBD1. V was pared by 5 bases and J by 7 bases, with 6 bases of the junction left unmatched. CDR3 size: 14 residues. Germline loops: CDR1 LNHDA, CDR2 SQIVND (reference sequence). The CDR3 region is CASSQTGAGEKLFF. The CDR3 DNA is TGTGCCAGTAGTCAGACAGGGGCGGGTGAAAAACTGTTTTTT.

The chain joins TRBV5-1 to TRBJ1-3; 8 nucleotides align to TRBD1. J gave up 3 bases and V 3 bases, and 5 bases lay outside the gene matches. CDR3 length: 15 amino acids. Germline V CDR1 and CDR2: SGHRS, YFSETQ. This CDR3 reads CASSSQGADGNTIYF. In nucleotides, the CDR3 is TGCGCCAGCAGCTCCCAGGGGGCAGATGGAAACACCATATATTTT.

This clone was seen only once. This chain joins TRBV13 and TRBJ2-7, with 14 bases fitting TRBD2. The CDR3 sequence is 19 residues long. Trimming took 5 bases from V and 0 from J; bases not matched to a gene: 12. Germline V gives CDR1 PRHDT, CDR2 FYEKMQ (reference sequence). The CDR3 here is CASSGRLAGGPPSSYEQYF. Here the CDR3 DNA reads TGTGCCAGCAGCGGACGACTAGCGGGGGGGCCCCCGTCCTCCTACGAGCAGTACTTC.

The chain joins TRBV20-1 to TRBJ2-7; 8 positions agree with TRBD2. This CDR3 has 11 residues. The V and J ends lost 6 bases and 7 bases, in that order; junction bases with no gene match: 5. Per the germline V gene, CDR1 is DFQATT and CDR2 is SNEGSKA (reference sequence). The CDR3 loop reads CSAGGVFEQYF. CDR3 sequence (DNA): TGCAGTGCCGGGGGGGTCTTTGAGCAGTACTTC.

V and J are TRBV12-2 and TRBJ1-5; the table's D call, TRBD1, has no DNA check behind it. TRBV12-2 is shown as a pseudogene. CDR3 length: 21 residues. Here the CDR3 DNA reads TGTGCAAGTCGCTTAGCGGAAGAAGTCGAGACATTCTGTTATAGCAATCAGCCCCAGCATTTT. It yields the protein CASRLAEEVETFCYSNQPQHF.

The V gene is TRBV6-6, the J gene TRBJ2-7; D is possibly TRBD1 (6 bases). Germline V gene data show CDR1 as MNHNY and CDR2 as SVGAGI (reference sequence). The CDR3 has 13 amino acids. The V and J ends lost 6 bases and 2 bases respectively, with 11 bases between them. CDR3: CASSPTGPYEQYF. The CDR3 bases are TGTGCCAGCAGCCCGACAGGACCCTACGAGCAGTACTTC.

The chain links TRBV6-4 to TRBJ2-1; D unresolved. V was cut by 0 bases and J by 5 bases, with 11 bases left in between. This CDR3 has 15 residues. In germline, CDR1 is MRHNA, CDR2 SNTAGT. CDR3 loop: CASSDSGRHHNEQFF. In DNA, the CDR3 is TGTGCCAGCAGTGACTCTGGAAGACACCACAATGAGCAGTTCTTC.